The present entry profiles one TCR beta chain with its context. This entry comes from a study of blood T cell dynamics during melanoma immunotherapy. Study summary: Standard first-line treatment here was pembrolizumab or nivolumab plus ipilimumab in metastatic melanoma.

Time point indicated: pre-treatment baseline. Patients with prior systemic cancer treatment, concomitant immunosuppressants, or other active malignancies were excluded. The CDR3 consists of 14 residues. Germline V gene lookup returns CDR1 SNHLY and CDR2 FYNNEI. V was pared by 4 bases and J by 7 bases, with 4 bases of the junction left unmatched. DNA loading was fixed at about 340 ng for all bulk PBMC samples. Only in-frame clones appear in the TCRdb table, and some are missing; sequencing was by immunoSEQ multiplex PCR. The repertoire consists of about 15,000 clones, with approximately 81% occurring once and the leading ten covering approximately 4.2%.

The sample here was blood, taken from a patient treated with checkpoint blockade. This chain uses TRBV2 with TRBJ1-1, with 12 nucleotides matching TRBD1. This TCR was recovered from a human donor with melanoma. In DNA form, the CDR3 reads TGTGCCAGCAGTGGGGACAGGGGGCTGGGTGAAGCTTTCTTT. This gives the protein CASSGDRGLGEAFF.